A single sample is the source of the 8 T cell receptor beta chains below, sequenced in a study of T cell responses to AZD1222 COVID-19 vaccine (dated by TCRdb to about 2021). Library method: the immunoSEQ multiplex PCR assay. Not all clones reach the TCRdb copy of this immuneACCESS table, which keeps in-frame sequences only. Checked studies attribute under half of the gap to unresolved V genes and leave the rest unexplained. The sample table contains approximately 150,000 clones; only one count was recorded for 90% of them. The ten largest account for roughly 3.1% of the sample. What this sample's time point label stands for: baseline before first vaccination. Sequenced here: peripheral blood, sampled on day 0 of AZD1222 vaccination. The receptors originated from an adult in good health.

The chain employs TRBV28 and TRBJ1-2, with 7 nucleotides matching TRBD1. V was pared by 4 bases and J by 4 bases, with 3 bases of the junction left unmatched. There are 13 residues in the CDR3. Germline CDR1 MDHEN, CDR2 SYDVKM. CDR3 bases: TGTGCCAGCAGTTCACAGGGGCCCTATGGCTACACCTTC. Residues: CASSSQGPYGYTF.

V is TRBV5-1 and J is TRBJ2-6; weak D call: TRBD1 (5 bases). Per the germline V gene, CDR1 is SGHRS and CDR2 is YFSETQ. The CDR3 totals 17 residues. Trimming cost V 2 bases and J 0 bases, with 12 bases left between them. CDR3 nucleotides: TGCGCCAGCAGCTTCGGACACGAGGACTCTGGGGCCAACGTCCTGACTTTC. It encodes CASSFGHEDSGANVLTF.

This clone occurred once. V is TRBV7-2 and J is TRBJ2-2; D possibly corresponds to TRBD2 (5 bases). The CDR3 loop spans 16 amino acids. V lost 5 bases and J lost 4, with 17 bases in between. Germline CDR1 is SGHTA and CDR2 is FQGNSA. This chain's CDR3 is CASSPEGPRGTGELFF. In nucleotides, the CDR3 is TGTGCCAGCAGCCCAGAGGGTCCTCGGGGCACCGGGGAGCTGTTTTTT.

The chain carries TRBV11-1 and TRBJ2-7; TRBD2 matches 8 bases. From germline, CDR1 is SGHAT and CDR2 FQDESV (reference sequence). Trimming removed 3 bases from V and 2 bases from J; junction bases left unmatched: 3. This CDR3 has 14 residues. The CDR3 DNA reads TGTGCCAGCAGCTTGGCGGGGGGAACCTACGAGCAGTACTTC. It translates to CASSLAGGTYEQYF.

The chain recombines TRBV5-4 with TRBJ2-5, with unresolved D. Deletions cut 4 bases from V and 3 bases from J, with 16 bases between. Germline V gives CDR1 SGHNT, CDR2 YYREEE (reference sequence). The CDR3 is 15 amino acids. Here the CDR3 reads CASSPRVGGEETQYF. The CDR3 DNA is TGTGCCAGCAGCCCACGGGTGGGCGGTGAAGAGACCCAGTACTTC.

The V call is TRBV2, the J call TRBJ1-1, with 8 bases that match TRBD1. CDR3 length: 14 amino acids. Trimming took 10 bases from V and 1 from J; bases not matched to a gene: 8. Germline values: CDR1 SNHLY, CDR2 FYNNEI. The CDR3 reads CATGGRGSNTEAFF. CDR3 in DNA: TGTGCCACAGGGGGCAGGGGGTCGAACACTGAAGCTTTCTTT.

The chain uses TRBV3-1 (or the pseudogene TRBV3-2) and TRBJ1-1; D is undetermined. Germline-derived CDR1 and CDR2 are LGHDT and YNNKEL (reference sequence). V lost 1 base, J lost 3 bases, and 6 bases lay in between. The CDR3 length is 13 residues. The chain's CDR3 is CASSQGTDTEAFF. In DNA, the CDR3 is TGTGCCAGCAGCCAAGGAACGGACACTGAAGCTTTCTTT.

This clone was counted once. The genes are TRBV4-1 and TRBJ2-1; D perhaps matches TRBD2 (6 bases). The CDR3 is made up of 16 amino acids. V was clipped by 3 bases and J by 2 bases, with 14 bases between them. Looked up from germline, CDR1 is MGHRA and CDR2 is YSYEKL. The DNA of the CDR3 is TGCGCCAGCAGCCAGGACCGGGACTCGCCCTACAATGAGCAGTTCTTC. This encodes CASSQDRDSPYNEQFF.